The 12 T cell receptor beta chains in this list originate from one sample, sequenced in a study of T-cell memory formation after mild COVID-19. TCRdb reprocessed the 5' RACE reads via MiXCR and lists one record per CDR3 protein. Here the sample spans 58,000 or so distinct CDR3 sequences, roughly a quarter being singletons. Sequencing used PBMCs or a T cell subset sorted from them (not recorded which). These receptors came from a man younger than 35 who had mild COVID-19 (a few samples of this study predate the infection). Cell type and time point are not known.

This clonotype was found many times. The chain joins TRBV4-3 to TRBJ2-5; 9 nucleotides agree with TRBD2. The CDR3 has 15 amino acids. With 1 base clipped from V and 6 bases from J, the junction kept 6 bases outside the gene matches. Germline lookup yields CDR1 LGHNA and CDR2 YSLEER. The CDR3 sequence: CASSQGASGVKTQYF. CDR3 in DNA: TGCGCCAGCAGCCAAGGCGCTAGCGGGGTAAAGACCCAGTACTTC.

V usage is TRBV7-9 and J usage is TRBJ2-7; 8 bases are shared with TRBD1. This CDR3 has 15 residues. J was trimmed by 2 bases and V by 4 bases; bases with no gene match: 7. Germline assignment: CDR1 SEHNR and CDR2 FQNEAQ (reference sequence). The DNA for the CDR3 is TGTGCCAGCAGCTCCGACAGGGGCCCAACCTACGAGCAGTACGTC. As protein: CASSSDRGPTYEQYV.

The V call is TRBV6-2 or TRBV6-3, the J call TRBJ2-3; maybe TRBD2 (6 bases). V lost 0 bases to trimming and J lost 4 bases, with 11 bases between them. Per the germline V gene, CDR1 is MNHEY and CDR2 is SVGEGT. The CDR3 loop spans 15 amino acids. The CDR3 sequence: CASSYSREAPDTQYF. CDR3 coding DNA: TGTGCCAGCAGTTACTCGAGGGAGGCCCCAGATACGCAGTATTTT.

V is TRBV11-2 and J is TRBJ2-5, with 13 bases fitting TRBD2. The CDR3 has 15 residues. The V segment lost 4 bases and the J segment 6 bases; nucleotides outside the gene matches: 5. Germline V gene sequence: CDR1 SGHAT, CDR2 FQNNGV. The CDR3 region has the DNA TGTGCCAGCAGCTCAACTAGCGGGGGGGCGAAGACCCAGTACTTC. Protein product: CASSSTSGGAKTQYF. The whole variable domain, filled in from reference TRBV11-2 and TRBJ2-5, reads EAGVAQSPRYKIIEKRQSVAFWCNPISGHATLYWYQQILGQGPKLLIQFQNNGVVDDSQLPKDRFSAERLKGVDSTLKIQPAKLEDSAVYLCASSSTSGGAKTQYFGPGTRLLVL.

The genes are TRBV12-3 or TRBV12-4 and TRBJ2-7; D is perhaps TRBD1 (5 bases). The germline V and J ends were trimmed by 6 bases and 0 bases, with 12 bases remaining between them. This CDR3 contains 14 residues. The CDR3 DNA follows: TGTGCCAGCAGCTCGACAGAGAGCTCCTACGAGCAGTACTTC. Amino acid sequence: CASSSTESSYEQYF.

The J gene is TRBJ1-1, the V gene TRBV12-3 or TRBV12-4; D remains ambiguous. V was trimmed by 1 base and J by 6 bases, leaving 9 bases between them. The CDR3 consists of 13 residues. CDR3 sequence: CASSLVASAEAFF. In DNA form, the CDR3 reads TGTGCCAGCAGTTTAGTCGCCAGCGCTGAAGCTTTCTTT.

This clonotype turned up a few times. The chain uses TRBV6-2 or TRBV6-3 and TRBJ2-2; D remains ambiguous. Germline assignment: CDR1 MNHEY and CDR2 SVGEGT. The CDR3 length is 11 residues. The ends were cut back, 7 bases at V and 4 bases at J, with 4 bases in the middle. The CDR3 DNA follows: TGTGCCAGCACCTCCACCGGGGAGCTGTTTTTT. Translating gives CASTSTGELFF.

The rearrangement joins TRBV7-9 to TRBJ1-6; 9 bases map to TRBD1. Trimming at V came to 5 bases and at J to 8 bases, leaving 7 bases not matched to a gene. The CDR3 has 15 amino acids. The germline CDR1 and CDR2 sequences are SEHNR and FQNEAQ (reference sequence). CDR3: CASSPGGQGYSPLHF. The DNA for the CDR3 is TGTGCCAGCAGCCCCGGGGGACAGGGTTATTCACCCCTCCACTTT.

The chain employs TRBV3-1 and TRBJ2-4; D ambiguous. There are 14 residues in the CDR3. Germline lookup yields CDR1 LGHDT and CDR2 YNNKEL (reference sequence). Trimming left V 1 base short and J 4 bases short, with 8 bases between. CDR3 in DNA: TGTGCCAGCAGCCAAGGGCCGGTTAAAAACATTCAGTACTTC. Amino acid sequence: CASSQGPVKNIQYF.

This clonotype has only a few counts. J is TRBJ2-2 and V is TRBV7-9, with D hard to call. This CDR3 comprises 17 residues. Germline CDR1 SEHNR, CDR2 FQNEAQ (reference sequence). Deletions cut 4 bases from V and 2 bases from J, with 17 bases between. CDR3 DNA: TGTGCCAGCAGCTCGAGACGTCGGCGGCGAAACACCGGGGAGCTGTTTTTT. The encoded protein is CASSSRRRRRNTGELFF.

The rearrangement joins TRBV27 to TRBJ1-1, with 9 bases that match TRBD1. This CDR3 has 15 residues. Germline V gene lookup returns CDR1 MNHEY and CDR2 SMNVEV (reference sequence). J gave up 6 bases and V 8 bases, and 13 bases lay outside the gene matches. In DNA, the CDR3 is TGTGCCAGCCTTAAACCCGGGACAGGGTGGTCTGAAGCTTTCTTT. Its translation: CASLKPGTGWSEAFF.

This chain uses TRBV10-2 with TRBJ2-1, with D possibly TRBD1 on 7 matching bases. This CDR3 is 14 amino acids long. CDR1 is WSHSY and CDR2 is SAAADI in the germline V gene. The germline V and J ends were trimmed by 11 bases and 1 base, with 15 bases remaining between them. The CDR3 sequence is CASTEGASYNEQFF. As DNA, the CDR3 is TGCGCCTCCACGGAGGGGGCGTCCTACAATGAGCAGTTCTTC.